This is a list of T cell receptor beta chains from one sample in a study of cytomegalovirus exposure and HLA in healthy donors. Assay: immunoSEQ multiplex PCR; the TCRdb copy retains only in-frame clones and omits some. The data show about 100,000 clones, with roughly four fifths seen just once and less than 4.5% held by the top ten. Input material: PBMCs. These receptors were obtained from a man between 40 and 49 years old in good health and CMV-seronegative. The CDR3 runs from the conserved cysteine through the conserved F or W. The D gene is left open where the match is weak. Size values are once, few and many counts, or a class for expanded clones, and some rows have none.

v_call	d_call	j_call	clone_size	cdr3_nt	cdr3_aa
TRBV2	TRBD1	TRBJ2-7	once	TGTGCCAGCAGTGAGGGACAGTCCGACTACGAGCAGTACTTC	CASSEGQSDYEQYF
TRBV5-8	NA	TRBJ2-5	NA	TGTGCCAGCAGCTTGGACCCGTGGGGCTTCCAAGAGACCCAGTACTTC	CASSLDPWGFQETQYF
TRBV7-8	NA	TRBJ2-7	few	TGTGCCAGCAGCCTAGAAGGGGGTCTCGAGCAGTACTTC	CASSLEGGLEQYF
TRBV6-7	NA	TRBJ2-1	few	TGTGCCAGCCCAAGGGGCGCGGACTACAATGAGCAGTTCTTC	CASPRGADYNEQFF
TRBV7-6	TRBD1	TRBJ1-1	NA	TGTGCCAGCAGCGCCTGGACAGGGGGCGCCGGGGCTTTCTTT	CASSAWTGGAGAFF
TRBV10-3	TRBD2	TRBJ2-5	NA	TGTGCCATCAGTGAACTAGCGGGCCAAGAGACCCAGTACTTC	CAISELAGQETQYF
TRBV7-8	TRBD1	TRBJ1-1	NA	TGTGCCAGCAGCTTAACAGGGGTTCTGGGCTTT	CASSLTGVLGF
TRBV7-9	TRBD2	TRBJ2-1	once	TGTGCCAGCAGCCTGGGACTAGCGCTATACAATGAGCAGTTCTTC	CASSLGLALYNEQFF
TRBV6-1	TRBD1	TRBJ1-4	few	TGTGCCAGCAGTCATTTTACAGGGGGGACGAAACTGTTTTTT	CASSHFTGGTKLFF
TRBV5-1	TRBD1	TRBJ2-1	NA	TGCGCCAGCCACTTCGGAGACAGGGAGTACAATGAGCAGTTCTTC	CASHFGDREYNEQFF
TRBV5-5	NA	TRBJ2-5	few	TGTGCCAGCAGCTTTAGCGCAGGGAGGCTGTTTCAAGAGACCCAGTACTTC	CASSFSAGRLFQETQYF
TRBV5-1	TRBD1	TRBJ2-5	NA	TGCGCCAGCAGCTTGGGACAGGGAAAAGAGACCCAGTACTTC	CASSLGQGKETQYF
TRBV6-5	TRBD1	TRBJ2-5	NA	TGTGCCAGCAGTTATTCTGGACAGGGAGAGACCCAGTACTTC	CASSYSGQGETQYF
TRBV7-2	NA	TRBJ2-7	NA	TGTGCCAGCAGCTTAAAGTGGGGCAGCCGATCCTACGAGCAGTACTTC	CASSLKWGSRSYEQYF
TRBV28	NA	TRBJ1-2	few	TGTGCCAGCAGTTTAGTCACGCGGGGGGCTTATGGCTACACCTTC	CASSLVTRGAYGYTF
TRBV2	TRBD1	TRBJ1-4	NA	TGTGCCAGCCGACAGGGGATGAGTGAAAAACTGTTTTTT	CASRQGMSEKLFF
TRBV15	NA	TRBJ2-5	NA	TGTGCCACCAGCAGAGGGCTCCAAGAGACCCAGTACTTC	CATSRGLQETQYF
TRBV29-1	NA	TRBJ1-1	NA	TGCAGCGCCGCACCCGGACAGCAGAACACTGAAGCTTTCTTT	CSAAPGQQNTEAFF
TRBV5-6	NA	TRBJ2-3	few	TGTGCCAGCAGCTTGGTTGGAGGGGCTAGCACAGATACGCAGTATTTT	CASSLVGGASTDTQYF
TRBV4-1	TRBD1	TRBJ2-1	NA	TGCGCCAGCAGCCATCCCGGGACAGGTTACAATGAGCAGTTCTTC	CASSHPGTGYNEQFF
TRBV19	NA	TRBJ1-1	NA	TGTGCCAGTAGTATTTTTCGGTACACTGAAGCTTTCTTT	CASSIFRYTEAFF
TRBV2	TRBD1	TRBJ2-3	few	TGTGCCAGCAGGGACAGGGGGAGCGCAGATACGCAGTATTTT	CASRDRGSADTQYF
TRBV2	TRBD1	TRBJ1-4	few	TGTGCCAGCAGTGTGGACAGGTCGTTGGGAAAACTGTTTTTT	CASSVDRSLGKLFF
TRBV2	TRBD1	TRBJ2-7	NA	TGTGCCAGCAGTGATCAGGGGGAAGGCTACGAGCAGTACTTC	CASSDQGEGYEQYF
TRBV5-4	TRBD2	TRBJ2-1	NA	TGTGCCAGCGGGGGGGACGAAGACCGGTTAGGTGAGCAGTTCTTC	CASGGDEDRLGEQFF
TRBV2	NA	TRBJ1-4	once	TGTGCCAGCCTGCCAACTTACCGGGGGGATAAACTGTTTTTT	CASLPTYRGDKLFF
TRBV6-5	TRBD1	TRBJ2-7	NA	TGTGCCAGCAGTTACTCCACAGGGGAAGGGTACGAGCAGTACTTC	CASSYSTGEGYEQYF
TRBV2	TRBD1	TRBJ1-5	NA	TGTGCCAGCAGTGGAAAGGCAGGGGGAGGTCAGCCCCAGCATTTT	CASSGKAGGGQPQHF
TRBV19	TRBD2	TRBJ2-5	NA	TGTGCCAGTAGTATGGAGAGCGGGGGGGCCTCAGGGACCCAGTACTTC	CASSMESGGASGTQYF
TRBV7-6	TRBD2	TRBJ2-1	NA	TGTGCCAGCAGTTTACTAGCGACTCAGGGAGGGAATGAGCAGTTCTTC	CASSLLATQGGNEQFF
TRBV10-3	TRBD2	TRBJ2-2	NA	TGTGCCATCAGTGAACTAGCGGGGGACACCGGGGAGCTGTTTTTT	CAISELAGDTGELFF
TRBV2	TRBD1	TRBJ1-4	NA	TGTGCCAGCAGAGGGACAGGGTCCGGAAAACTGTTTTTT	CASRGTGSGKLFF
TRBV5-8	TRBD2	TRBJ2-7	NA	TGTGCCAGCAGCGGAGGACTAGCGGGGCTCAGAGGCGAGCAGTACTTC	CASSGGLAGLRGEQYF
TRBV7-9	NA	TRBJ2-6	NA	TGTGCCAGCAGCCCAGGGGACCGGCGGCGGGGGGCCAACGTCCTGACTTTC	CASSPGDRRRGANVLTF
TRBV5-1	NA	TRBJ2-3	NA	TGCGCCTCCTACCGGGACTCCAAGGTTGGAGATACGCAGTATTTT	CASYRDSKVGDTQYF
TRBV2	NA	TRBJ2-7	NA	TGTGCCAGCACCTTGACAGATTCCTACGAGCAGTACTTC	CASTLTDSYEQYF
TRBV5-1	TRBD2	TRBJ2-1	NA	TGCGCCAGCAGCTTGGGAGCGGGGGGAAATCACAATGAGCAGTTCTTC	CASSLGAGGNHNEQFF
TRBV19	TRBD1	TRBJ2-7	NA	TGTGCCAGTAGTATAGACGACAGGGCAACCTACGAGCAGTACTTC	CASSIDDRATYEQYF
TRBV7-2	NA	TRBJ2-7	NA	TGTGCCAGCAGCCCAGCGAAGTCCTACGAGCAGTACTTC	CASSPAKSYEQYF
TRBV7-2	NA	TRBJ2-3	NA	TGTGCCAGCAGCCCAAGGGCGGGGGCCCTCCGTAATACGCAGTATTTT	CASSPRAGALRNTQYF
TRBV29-1	TRBD1	TRBJ1-1	NA	TGCAGCGGGGACAGGGAGAACACTGAAGCTTTCTTT	CSGDRENTEAFF
TRBV11-3	TRBD2	TRBJ2-5	NA	TGTGCCAGCAGCTTAGATACGGGGGGGCAGGATGAGACCCAGTACTTC	CASSLDTGGQDETQYF
TRBV7-3	TRBD1	TRBJ1-2	NA	TGTGCCAGCAGCCGATCAGGACAGGGTAACTATGGCTACACCTTC	CASSRSGQGNYGYTF
TRBV28	TRBD1	TRBJ2-5	NA	TGTGCCAGCAGTCTAGGGGGACAGAAAGAGACCCAGTACTTC	CASSLGGQKETQYF
TRBV5-1	TRBD1	TRBJ2-3	NA	TGCGCCAGCAGCTTGCAGGGCCAGGGGGCAACAGATACGCAGTATTTT	CASSLQGQGATDTQYF
TRBV13	NA	TRBJ1-4	NA	TGTGCCAGCAGCTTCCGGGACGGGGGGCAGGATGAAAAACTGTTTTTT	CASSFRDGGQDEKLFF
TRBV15	NA	TRBJ1-1	NA	TGTGCCACCAGCCTGAGCCAGGGGAGGGGGAACACTGAAGCTTTCTTT	CATSLSQGRGNTEAFF
TRBV4-2	NA	TRBJ2-1	NA	TGTGCCAGCAGCCGTAGAGCCCAGGTGGAGGGAAATGAGCAGTTCTTC	CASSRRAQVEGNEQFF